The rows below give T cell receptor beta chains drawn from one sample of a study of cytomegalovirus exposure and HLA in healthy donors. Clones were sequenced by immunoSEQ multiplex PCR, and TCRdb holds only the in-frame ones, with some missing. The sample holds under 400,000 clones, just over 85% seen once. Material for sequencing was PBMCs. These receptor sequences come from a woman aged 18-29 years in good health and CMV-seronegative. The conserved cysteine and the conserved F or W are not part of the CDR3 here. The D gene is left open where the match is weak. The size field is filled for only some rows; it gives once, few, many or a size class.

NA	TRBD1	TRBV7-3	ASRLGWQGARNEQF
NA	NA	TRBV5-1	ASSLAAGQAYEQY
NA	NA	TRBV27	ASSTSGRRDEQF
once	NA	TRBV4-1	ASSLRGSPNSPLH
NA	TRBD2	TRBV5-1	ASSSTSGGRSYNEQF
NA	TRBD2	TRBV4-2	ASSPSGTSGAIGYGQY
NA	NA	TRBV2	ASYEGTSEAF
NA	NA	TRBV27	ASSWKRGGTEAF
NA	TRBD1	TRBV7-8	ASSPGTGTGNTIY
once	NA	TRBV5-6	ASSLEQSYEQY
NA	NA	TRBV30	AWSGPVRGGEKLF
NA	TRBD2	TRBV6-6	ASSYGGRGTDTQY
NA	NA	TRBV18	ASSPNRLETQY
NA	TRBD1	TRBV7-9	ASILDRGRTDTQY
NA	NA	TRBV5-1	ASSPGGATNEKLF